The next 17 T cell receptor beta chains were all read from a single sample in a study of blood T cell repertoires in COVID-19. The assay was immunoSEQ multiplex PCR, and TCRdb's table has in-frame clones only and misses some. Among approximately 49,000 clones listed, approximately 85% were seen once. The sample taken for sequencing was peripheral blood. Every receptor here comes from a human donor with acute or convalescent COVID-19. The donor label of this sample is uncertain.

CDR3 loop: CSAGEGRTGNTIYF. CDR3 in DNA: TGCAGCGCCGGGGAGGGGCGCACTGGAAACACCATATATTTT. This rearrangement joins TRBV29-1 to TRBJ1-3; tentatively, D is TRBD1 (5 bases). V lost 7 bases, J lost 2 bases, and 15 bases lay in between. The germline gives CDR1 SQVTM, CDR2 ANQGSEA. The CDR3 spans 14 residues.

The rearrangement joins TRBV7-2 to TRBJ1-1, with D perhaps matching TRBD1 (5 bases). The CDR3 loop spans 16 amino acids. V gave up 5 bases and J gave up 1 base, with 17 bases separating them. The germline gives CDR1 SGHTA, CDR2 FQGNSA. For the CDR3, the DNA is TGTGCCAGCAGCCCTAGGCCCTCAGGGCAGAACACTGAAGCTTTCTTT. Its translation: CASSPRPSGQNTEAFF.

The chain has TRBV6-1 and TRBJ1-2; TRBD1 is a possible D gene (5 bases). The V gene lost 3 bases and the J gene lost 0 bases, with 8 bases spanning the gap. CDR3 length: 14 amino acids. Germline loops: CDR1 MNHNS, CDR2 SASEGT. CDR3 amino acids: CASSETATNYGYTF. CDR3 nucleotide sequence: TGTGCCAGCAGTGAGACAGCCACTAACTATGGCTACACCTTC.

The J gene is TRBJ2-1, the V gene TRBV20-1, with TRBD1 matching over 9 bases. CDR1 is DFQATT and CDR2 is SNEGSKA in the germline V gene (reference sequence). This CDR3 spans 11 amino acids. Losses at the gene ends were 3 bases for V and 9 bases for J; bases not matched to a gene: 0. In nucleotides, the CDR3 is TGCAGTGCTAGGGACAGGGGTGAGCAGTTCTTC. The encoded protein is CSARDRGEQFF.

The genes are TRBV24-1 and TRBJ2-1; D is perhaps TRBD1 (6 bases). Germline assignment: CDR1 KGHDR and CDR2 SFDVKD. CDR3 size: 15 residues. Trimming removed 10 bases from V and 8 bases from J, with 23 bases in between. CDR3 sequence reads: CATSSTGFPSDEQFF. CDR3 DNA sequence: TGTGCCACTTCGTCCACAGGGTTTCCTTCCGATGAGCAGTTCTTC.

The rearrangement links TRBV30 to TRBJ1-4, with 8 bases fitting TRBD1. This CDR3 region has 18 residues. The J segment lost 2 bases and the V segment lost 4 bases, leaving 15 bases of the junction unmatched. Looked up from germline, CDR1 is GTSNPN and CDR2 is SVGIG (reference sequence). Written as DNA, the CDR3 is TGTGCCTGGACCGCCATAGACGCAGGGGGCCGCACTAATGAAAAACTGTTTTTT. It codes for CAWTAIDAGGRTNEKLFF.

This chain links TRBV6-2 or TRBV6-3 with TRBJ1-5; D unclear. From germline, CDR1 is MNHEY and CDR2 SVGEGT. The V end was cut by 3 bases, the J end by 0 bases, with 18 bases between. CDR3 length: 18 amino acids. The chain's CDR3 is CASSYTSEGGYSNQPQHF. The CDR3 DNA is TGTGCCAGCAGTTATACCTCAGAGGGAGGTTATAGCAATCAGCCCCAGCATTTT.

The chain links TRBV11-1 to TRBJ1-2; no firm D call. V was pared by 2 bases and J by 5 bases, with 12 bases between. This CDR3 is built from 14 residues. Germline V gives CDR1 SGHAT, CDR2 FQDESV (reference sequence). CDR3 protein: CASSLNSGGYGYTF. The CDR3 region has the DNA TGTGCCAGCAGCTTAAACTCCGGAGGGTATGGCTACACCTTC. The whole variable domain, filled in from reference TRBV11-1 and TRBJ1-2, reads EAEVAQSPRYKITEKSQAVAFWCDPISGHATLYWYRQILGQGPELLVQFQDESVVDDSQLPKDRFSAERLKGVDSTLKIQPAELGDSAMYLCASSLNSGGYGYTFGSGTRLTVV.

V and J are TRBV9 and TRBJ2-3; 7 bases match TRBD2. CDR3 length: 16 amino acids. J was trimmed by 0 bases and V by 0 bases; bases with no gene match: 4. The germline V gene has CDR1 SGDLS and CDR2 YYNGEE. For the CDR3, the DNA is TGTGCCAGCAGCGTAGGGGTACTAGCGAGCACAGATACGCAGTATTTT. Its translation is CASSVGVLASTDTQYF.

This sequence joins TRBV5-5 and TRBJ2-3; TRBD2 agrees at 7 bases. V lost 1 base, J lost 1 base, and 3 bases stayed unmatched. Per the germline V gene, CDR1 is SGHKS and CDR2 is YYEKEE (reference sequence). There are 15 residues in the CDR3. DNA of the CDR3: TGTGCCAGCAGCTTGCCGGGGGGTGGCACAGATACGCAGTATTTT. It specifies CASSLPGGGTDTQYF.

The J gene is TRBJ2-7, the V gene TRBV15, with D perhaps matching TRBD1 (6 bases). Germline V CDR1 and CDR2: LNHNV, YYDKDF (reference sequence). V was pared by 0 bases and J by 4 bases, with 13 bases between. CDR3 size: 15 residues. The CDR3, as DNA: TGTGCCACCAGCAGAGATCGTGACAGGTTATACGAGCAGTACTTC. Translation: CATSRDRDRLYEQYF.

The chain has TRBV6-4 and TRBJ2-1, with D perhaps matching TRBD1 (6 bases). The V and J ends lost 4 bases and 6 bases respectively, with 16 bases between them. This CDR3 comprises 15 residues. The germline V gene encodes CDR1 MRHNA and CDR2 SNTAGT. The CDR3 loop is CASSVTARGGNEQFF. DNA of the CDR3: TGTGCCAGCAGTGTTACCGCAAGAGGGGGCAATGAGCAGTTCTTC.

The chain uses TRBV30 and TRBJ2-7; D might be TRBD2 (5 bases). The germline V gene has CDR1 GTSNPN and CDR2 SVGIG (reference sequence). This CDR3 spans 11 amino acids. Trimming cost V 0 bases and J 9 bases, with 9 bases left between them. The CDR3 protein is CAWSVAAVQYF. The CDR3, as DNA: TGTGCCTGGAGTGTAGCGGCTGTGCAGTACTTC.

This chain links TRBV30 with TRBJ2-2; no clear D. Trimming cost V 2 bases and J 5 bases, with 3 bases left between them. Germline values: CDR1 GTSNPN, CDR2 SVGIG (reference sequence). The CDR3 covers 11 residues. The CDR3 sequence: CAWSQTGELFF. CDR3 sequence (DNA): TGTGCCTGGAGTCAAACCGGGGAGCTGTTTTTT. The variable domain in full, completed from reference TRBV30 and TRBJ2-2, reads SQTIHQWPATLVQPVGSPLSLECTVEGTSNPNLYWYRQAAGRGLQLLFYSVGIGQISSEVPQNLSASRPQDRQFILSSKKLLLSDSGFYLCAWSQTGELFFGEGSRLTVL.

J is TRBJ2-7 and V is TRBV29-1; 9 bases are a match to TRBD2. Trimming cost V 4 bases and J 6 bases; bases outside gene matches: 13. CDR3 length: 15 amino acids. Germline-derived CDR1 and CDR2 are SQVTM and ANQGSEA. The CDR3 DNA reads as TGCAGCGTTGCGGGCGGGAGGGCCGAGGTAAGCGAGCAGTACTTC. The encoded protein is CSVAGGRAEVSEQYF.

This clone was seen once. This rearrangement joins TRBV7-9 to TRBJ1-1; TRBD1 aligns across 11 bases. V shed 5 bases, J shed 5 bases, and the junction held 7 bases outside the gene matches. CDR3 size: 15 residues. The germline V gene encodes CDR1 SEHNR and CDR2 FQNEAQ (reference sequence). In nucleotides, the CDR3 is TGTGCCAGCAGCCCGGCCGGGACAGGGGGAACTGAAGCTTTCTTT. Its protein is CASSPAGTGGTEAFF. The full variable domain, its missing parts supplied by reference TRBV7-9 and TRBJ1-1, is DTGVSQNPRHKITKRGQNVTFRCDPISEHNRLYWYRQTLGQGPEFLTYFQNEAQLEKSRLLSDRFSAERPKGSFSTLEIQRTEQGDSAMYLCASSPAGTGGTEAFFGQGTRLTVV.

In DNA form, the CDR3 reads TGTGCCAGCAGCTTGGTTGCGGGGGGCTGGACTGAAGCTTTCTTT. It encodes CASSLVAGGWTEAFF. The chain joins TRBV5-8 to TRBJ1-1, with D possibly TRBD1 on 6 matching bases. CDR1 and CDR2 from the germline V gene are SGHTS and YDEGEE. The CDR3 runs to 15 residues. Trimming left V 0 bases short and J 5 bases short, with 14 bases between.